The 28 T cell receptor beta chains reported below all come from one sample, sequenced in a study of T-cell memory formation after mild COVID-19. TCRdb redid the calling of the 5' RACE reads with MiXCR, one entry per CDR3 protein. Seen here are some 150,000 distinct CDR3 sequences, about 14% observed once, and the top ten hold more than 25%. Sequences were obtained from PBMCs or a T cell subset sorted from them (not recorded which). The receptor source for this set is an adult woman who had mild COVID-19 (a few samples of this study predate the infection). Cell type and time point are not known.

V is TRBV15 and J is TRBJ2-2; the D is unclear. Germline CDR1 LNHNV, CDR2 YYDKDF (reference sequence). This CDR3 is built from 13 residues. Trimming shortened V by 4 bases and J by 5 bases, and 8 bases separated the two germline ends. The CDR3 nucleotides read TGTGCCACCAGCACCCTGGGAACCGGGGAGCTGTTTTTT. Translating it yields CATSTLGTGELFF.

This clonotype was seen more than once but under ten times. This chain links TRBV2 with TRBJ2-3; unclear D gene. This CDR3 is built from 13 residues. Per the germline V gene, CDR1 is SNHLY and CDR2 is FYNNEI. V lost 7 bases and J 4 bases, leaving 12 bases between the germline ends. CDR3 protein: CASTTGLADTQYF. Here the CDR3 DNA reads TGTGCCAGCACAACGGGTTTGGCAGATACGCAGTATTTT.

This clonotype was seen only a few times. This rearrangement joins TRBV15 to TRBJ2-1; 10 bases agree with TRBD2. The V gene end was trimmed by 2 bases and the J gene end by 4 bases; junction bases not matched to a gene: 8. Germline lookup yields CDR1 LNHNV and CDR2 YYDKDF (reference sequence). This CDR3 spans 17 amino acids. CDR3 residues: CATSRLIGLAVYNEQFF. In DNA form, the CDR3 reads TGTGCCACCAGCAGACTTATCGGACTAGCGGTATACAATGAGCAGTTCTTC.

The CDR3 is CSVEGVAVSYNEQFF. The CDR3, as DNA: TGCAGCGTTGAAGGGGTGGCGGTCTCCTACAATGAGCAGTTCTTC. The chain employs TRBV29-1 and TRBJ2-1, with unresolved D. CDR3 length: 15 amino acids. Trimming shortened V by 1 base and J by 0 bases, and 10 bases separated the two germline ends. Germline CDR1 SQVTM, CDR2 ANQGSEA.

The chain links TRBV10-3 to TRBJ2-3; the D gene is possibly TRBD1 (5 bases). V lost 3 bases to trimming and J lost 2 bases, with 9 bases between them. Per germline, CDR1 ENHRY and CDR2 SYGVKD. The CDR3 totals 14 residues. The CDR3 reads CAISEGAPTDTQYF. The CDR3 bases are TGTGCCATCAGTGAAGGGGCCCCCACAGATACGCAGTATTTT.

This clonotype was recorded only once. The chain has TRBV7-6 and TRBJ2-3; a possible D gene is TRBD2 (7 bases). This CDR3 comprises 17 residues. V was shortened by 4 bases and J by 0 bases, with 17 bases between the two germline ends. In germline, CDR1 is SGHVS, CDR2 FNYEAQ. The CDR3 here is CASSSPTGRESTDTQYF. CDR3 sequence (DNA): TGTGCCAGCAGCTCCCCAACAGGGCGGGAGAGCACAGATACGCAGTATTTT.

This clonotype was counted between two and nine times. The genes are TRBV5-1 and TRBJ1-1, with TRBD1 matching 7 bases. Germline V CDR1 and CDR2: SGHRS, YFSETQ. CDR3 length equals 14 residues. The J segment lost 5 bases and the V segment lost 3 bases, leaving 7 bases of the junction unmatched. CDR3 sequence reads: CASSWGQMRTEAFF. CDR3 coding DNA: TGCGCCAGCAGCTGGGGACAGATGAGAACTGAAGCTTTCTTT.

This chain joins TRBV11-3 and TRBJ2-4, with 7 bases matching TRBD2. The CDR3 contains 15 residues. V lost 5 bases and J lost 5; bases outside the gene matches: 9. Germline V lookup: CDR1 SGHNT, CDR2 YENEEA. CDR3 loop: CASSQWGREENIQYF. The DNA of the CDR3 is TGTGCCAGCAGCCAATGGGGTCGGGAGGAAAACATTCAGTACTTC.

The chain couples TRBV12-3 or TRBV12-4 to TRBJ2-2; tentative D call: TRBD1 (6 bases). The CDR3 has 15 residues. Between the trimmed V and J ends, which lost 5 bases and 4 bases, there was a span of 14 bases. The chain's CDR3 is CASSAEDRSTGELFF. CDR3 DNA: TGTGCCAGCAGTGCAGAAGACAGGTCCACCGGGGAGCTGTTTTTT.

This clonotype was observed a few times. The chain links TRBV7-6 to TRBJ1-1, with 8 bases matching TRBD1. V lost 8 bases, J lost 0 bases, and 11 bases stayed unmatched. The CDR3 runs to 16 residues. Germline CDR1 is SGHVS and CDR2 is FNYEAQ. The CDR3: CASSTGGQQMNTEAFF. Here the CDR3 DNA reads TGTGCCAGCTCTACAGGGGGACAGCAAATGAACACTGAAGCTTTCTTT.

The rearrangement uses TRBV29-1 and TRBJ1-2; no clear D gene. The CDR3 contains 16 residues. V lost 0 bases and J lost 8, with 22 bases in between. Germline V gene sequence: CDR1 SQVTM, CDR2 ANQGSEA. CDR3 loop: CSVEDPEEVTSYGYTF. The CDR3 DNA follows: TGCAGCGTTGAAGATCCTGAGGAAGTGACTTCTTACGGCTACACCTTC.

DNA for the CDR3: TGCAGCGTTGCCCCCCGAACCTACGAGCAGTACTTC. It codes for CSVAPRTYEQYF. The rearrangement uses TRBV29-1 and TRBJ2-7; D gene uncertain. The V gene lost 4 bases and the J gene lost 2 bases, with 9 bases spanning the gap. This CDR3 is built from 12 residues. Germline V gene lookup returns CDR1 SQVTM and CDR2 ANQGSEA.

This clonotype was detected only a few times. This chain links TRBV7-6 with TRBJ2-2; 10 bases map to TRBD2. The CDR3 sequence is 17 residues long. Germline CDR1 SGHVS, CDR2 FNYEAQ. The V and J ends lost 3 bases and 4 bases, in that order; junction bases with no gene match: 8. CDR3 nucleotide sequence: TGTGCCAGCAGCTTCTCACCAGGACTAGCGGCCACCGGGGAGCTGTTTTTT. As protein: CASSFSPGLAATGELFF. Using reference TRBV7-6 and TRBJ2-2 for the parts outside the CDR3, the full variable domain is GAGVSQSPRYKVTKRGQDVALRCDPISGHVSLYWYRQALGQGPEFLTYFNYEAQQDKSGLPNDRFSAERPEGSISTLTIQRTEQRDSAMYRCASSFSPGLAATGELFFGEGSRLTVL.

The gene calls are TRBV3-1 and TRBJ1-1, with 9 bases lining up with TRBD1. CDR1 is LGHDT and CDR2 is YNNKEL in the germline V gene (reference sequence). The CDR3 is 16 amino acids. The V and J ends lost 3 bases and 1 base, in that order; junction bases with no gene match: 6. The DNA of the CDR3 is TGTGCCAGCAGCCAGGTACAGGGGGCCCCGAACACTGAAGCTTTCTTT. Translated, it gives CASSQVQGAPNTEAFF.

This clonotype was counted only a few times. The CDR3 DNA sequence: TGTGCCAGCAGCTTAGGTCCGGGACAGAAGTACGAGCAGTACTTC. As protein: CASSLGPGQKYEQYF. V is TRBV7-9 and J is TRBJ2-7, with 7 bases matching TRBD1. CDR1 and CDR2 (germline): SEHNR, FQNEAQ (reference sequence). The CDR3 has 15 residues. The J segment lost 4 bases and the V segment lost 1 base, leaving 7 bases of the junction unmatched.

A few counts support this clonotype. The genes are TRBV4-1 and TRBJ2-1; unclear D gene. The ends were cut back, 0 bases at V and 4 bases at J, with 10 bases in the middle. The CDR3 is made up of 15 amino acids. CDR1 and CDR2 from the germline V gene are MGHRA and YSYEKL. The chain's CDR3 is CASSQDRVSYNEQFF. As DNA, the CDR3 is TGCGCCAGCAGCCAAGATCGAGTCAGTTACAATGAGCAGTTCTTC.

This clonotype was seen only a few times. The chain combines TRBV7-3 with TRBJ2-1, with 9 positions matching TRBD2. Trimming removed 5 bases from V and 5 bases from J; junction bases left unmatched: 7. The CDR3 is 15 amino acids. Germline V gene data show CDR1 as SGHTA and CDR2 as FQGTGA. The chain's CDR3 is CASSPGLAKNNEQFF. CDR3 bases: TGTGCCAGCAGCCCCGGACTAGCGAAAAACAATGAGCAGTTCTTC.

The chain is built from TRBV7-8 and TRBJ2-1; D uncertain. The CDR3 has 14 amino acids. V was shortened by 1 base and J by 6 bases, with 10 bases between the two germline ends. Germline loops: CDR1 SGHVS, CDR2 FQNEAQ. The CDR3 region has the DNA TGTGCCAGCAGCTTAGATAGCTCCCTCAATGAGCAGTTCTTC. It is translated as CASSLDSSLNEQFF.

This clonotype was observed a few times. This sequence joins TRBV30 and TRBJ2-2, with TRBD1 identical over 7 bases. Germline V gives CDR1 GTSNPN, CDR2 SVGIG (reference sequence). CDR3 size: 16 residues. V shed 1 base, J shed 6 bases, and the junction held 11 bases outside the gene matches. DNA for the CDR3: TGTGCCTGGAGTGCGGACAGGAGTTTTTCCTCCGGGGAGCTGTTTTTT. Translating it yields CAWSADRSFSSGELFF.

The V gene is TRBV2, the J gene TRBJ1-4; no clear D. Germline V gene data show CDR1 as SNHLY and CDR2 as FYNNEI. This CDR3 spans 12 amino acids. Trimming pared 10 bases from V and 8 bases from J, leaving 14 bases between. CDR3 bases: TGTGCCACGATAGGGCAGTCCGAAAAACTGTTTTTT. This encodes CATIGQSEKLFF. The full variable domain, in which reference TRBV2 and TRBJ1-4 provide the parts outside the CDR3, is EPEVTQTPSHQVTQMGQEVILRCVPISNHLYFYWYRQILGQKVEFLVSFYNNEISEKSEIFDDQFSVERPDGSNFTLKIRSTKLEDSAMYFCATIGQSEKLFFGSGTQLSVL.

There are a few counts of this clonotype. The rearrangement uses TRBV12-3 or TRBV12-4 and TRBJ1-1; possibly TRBD1 for D (5 bases). The V and J ends lost 9 bases and 0 bases respectively, with 11 bases between them. The CDR3 covers 13 residues. For the CDR3, the DNA is TGTGCCAGACCGACAGAGATGAACACTGAAGCTTTCTTT. Residues: CARPTEMNTEAFF.

This clonotype was detected many times. The CDR3 DNA follows: TGTGCCAGCAGCATAAGCGGGGCCCTCGAGCAGTACTTC. Translated, it gives CASSISGALEQYF. The V call is TRBV7-8, the J call TRBJ2-7, with 7 bases that match TRBD2. The length of the CDR3 is 13 residues. J gave up 6 bases and V 5 bases, and 7 bases lay outside the gene matches. Germline CDR1 and CDR2: SGHVS and FQNEAQ. Together with reference TRBV7-8 and TRBJ2-7, the CDR3 gives the full variable domain: GAGVSQSPRYKVAKRGQDVALRCDPISGHVSLFWYQQALGQGPEFLTYFQNEAQLDKSGLPSDRFFAERPEGSVSTLKIQRTQQEDSAVYLCASSISGALEQYFGPGTRLTVT.

This clonotype was picked up a small number of times. The V gene is TRBV12-3 or TRBV12-4, the J gene TRBJ2-7; a possible D gene is TRBD1 (6 bases). This CDR3 is 15 amino acids long. V gave up 6 bases and J gave up 4 bases, with 19 bases separating them. The CDR3 nucleotides are TGTGCCAGCAGCCCCCACCGGGACACCGTTTACGAGCAGTACTTC. This codes for CASSPHRDTVYEQYF.

The chain combines TRBV12-3 or TRBV12-4 with TRBJ2-2; no clear D. The length of the CDR3 is 15 residues. Trimming left V 0 bases short and J 5 bases short, with 10 bases between. CDR3 sequence: CASSLALGITGELFF. The CDR3 nucleotides are TGTGCCAGCAGTTTAGCGCTAGGCATTACCGGGGAGCTGTTTTTT.

This clonotype was seen repeatedly, ten times or more. This chain joins TRBV7-6 and TRBJ2-7; TRBD1 might be the D (5 bases). Between the trimmed V and J ends, which lost 4 bases and 5 bases, there was a span of 12 bases. This CDR3 region has 13 residues. Germline CDR1 and CDR2: SGHVS and FNYEAQ. CDR3 sequence: CASSYRLRDEQYF. CDR3 sequence (DNA): TGTGCCAGCAGCTATAGGCTCAGGGACGAGCAGTACTTC. The whole variable domain, filled in from reference TRBV7-6 and TRBJ2-7, reads GAGVSQSPRYKVTKRGQDVALRCDPISGHVSLYWYRQALGQGPEFLTYFNYEAQQDKSGLPNDRFSAERPEGSISTLTIQRTEQRDSAMYRCASSYRLRDEQYFGPGTRLTVT.

This clonotype was recorded a few times. The J gene is TRBJ1-1, the V gene TRBV24-1; TRBD1 might be the D (5 bases). Germline loops: CDR1 KGHDR, CDR2 SFDVKD. Trimming cost V 6 bases and J 4 bases, with 14 bases left between them. This CDR3 comprises 14 residues. The CDR3 sequence: CATSLSGPSTEAFF. As DNA, the CDR3 is TGTGCCACCAGTCTTTCAGGGCCAAGCACTGAAGCTTTCTTT.

J is TRBJ2-1 and V is TRBV11-3, with a tentative D call TRBD2 (5 bases). The germline V gene has CDR1 SGHNT and CDR2 YENEEA. V gave up 1 base and J gave up 6 bases, with 25 bases separating them. The CDR3 length is 19 residues. The CDR3 DNA reads TGTGCCAGCAGCTTAGTCAGTTTGGGTTCCTATCGGGGAATCAATGAGCAGTTCTTC. It specifies CASSLVSLGSYRGINEQFF.

This rearrangement joins TRBV19 to TRBJ2-1, with 7 bases matching TRBD2. The ends lost 6 bases at V and 4 bases at J; junction bases unmatched: 9. Germline loops: CDR1 LNHDA, CDR2 SQIVND (reference sequence). The CDR3 is 15 residues long. The CDR3 loop reads CASSRTGGGYNEQFF. The CDR3 DNA follows: TGTGCCAGTAGCCGGACTGGGGGAGGGTACAATGAGCAGTTCTTC.